This TCR beta chain originates from a study of blood T cell repertoires in COVID-19. Original analysis: Using reference gene primer amplification, nucleated cell counts were estimated. TCRdb keeps only in-frame clones here, not all; method: immunoSEQ multiplex PCR. The D gene and trimming were derived from the DNA, and the V and J assignments and clone size from that table. The sample includes tens of thousands of clones, about 88% seen only once; the top ten take roughly an eighth. The CDR3 covers 14 residues. The J segment lost 6 bases and the V segment lost 6 bases, leaving 4 bases of the junction unmatched. Germline assignment: CDR1 ENHRY and CDR2 SYGVKD.

The J gene is TRBJ2-1, the V gene TRBV10-3, with TRBD1 matching over 11 bases. The sequenced sample consisted of peripheral blood. This receptor was identified in a human donor in a cohort sampled during active COVID-19. For the CDR3, the DNA is TGTGCCATCAGCCCGGGACAGGGGGGCAATGAGCAGTTCTTC. Translating it yields CAISPGQGGNEQFF.